This T cell receptor beta chain derives from a study of blood T cells in healthy people across ages (dated by TCRdb to the mid-2010s). Regarding the research as a whole: In model experiments, template switching captured about one uniquely barcoded TCR beta cDNA molecule for every two T cells. Using deep sequencing normalized with unique cDNA molecular identifiers, the study measured how TCR beta repertoire diversity changes with age. Two additional independent replicas of 1 million unique cDNA reads from the same blood draw were analyzed for two donors (one aged 18 to 30 and one aged 80 or older). To avoid experimental bias, donors of different ages were distributed randomly across sequencing lanes. Donors were grouped into four age groups: young (average approximately 15 years), middle-aged (roughly 38), aged (62) and long-lived (just over 80). The full study reports these points: Because the CMV infection status of the donors was unknown, age-related changes in expanded clonotypes may potentially have been confounded. As age increased, observed TCR beta diversity per million T cells dropped in a roughly linear way, and a significant reduction was already evident by age about 40. Conclusive comparison of naive and antigen-experienced compartments was prevented by the profiling of bulk unsorted PBMCs. Estimates of total diversity based on one million sequenced T cells were considered lower bounds and underestimates. Compared with the aged group, more naive CD4+ T cells, fewer expanded clones and increased TCR diversity were shown by the long-lived group, suggesting age selection. There was a strong correlation between observed TCR beta diversity and the percentage of naive T cells measured by flow cytometry.

Unmatched junction bases come to 12, with V trimmed by 6 bases and J by 3 bases. The CDR3 starts with the cysteine, ends with the phenylalanine, and has 16 residues. CDR3 DNA is the only sequence kept; it has 48 bases, read in frame from the first base. Reading the germline V gene (reference sequence) gives CDR1 DFQATT and CDR2 SNEGSKA. Systemically healthy Caucasian individuals from Russia, approximately 39 in total and aged roughly 6 to 100 years, were included as donors. Each donor gave approximately 9.3 milliliters of peripheral blood, collected into EDTA-treated Vacutainer tubes. Ficoll-Paque density-gradient centrifugation was used to isolate PBMCs, with at least 6 million obtained per sample. Trizol reagent was used to extract total RNA from PBMCs, with at least 6 micrograms per sample. Naive CD45RAhigh/CD27high T cell percentages were measured by flow cytometry on a PBMC aliquot from every donor.

For this clonotype: What antigen it recognizes has not been identified. No base qualities exist here, and no much larger clone lies one base off it.

Receptor amplification or capture employed 5' RACE. The second PCR ran for about 7 to 11 cycles and used a J-beta primer mix along with a sample-barcoded 5' primer. A template-switch 5' adaptor carrying 12 random nucleotides introduced a unique molecular identifier onto each TCR beta cDNA molecule. Each sample yielded at least 2.5 million CDR3-containing paired-end reads. First-strand cDNA synthesis was performed from all RNA using the Mint cDNA synthesis kit, with priming by a TRBC-specific oligonucleotide. Following uracil-DNA glycosylase treatment, all cDNA underwent a first 18-cycle PCR with the universal primers M1SS and BC2_uni_R. From the authors' description of their analysis: For normalization, 1 million high-quality reads, each with a distinct molecular identifier, were randomly selected from each sample. Reads sharing molecular identifiers were discarded rather than binned into consensus sequences. MiTCR, set to a Q25 quality threshold and the strictest error-elimination algorithm, was used for CDR3 identification, clonotype clustering and error correction. A nonparametric unseen species model with Euler transformation was used to estimate a lower bound on total TCR beta diversity. TCRdb itself trimmed the public reads at Q25 with fastp, ran MiXCR and retained productive beta chains. Rows matching on CDR3 protein sequence are summarized as one entry with the most common DNA and genes. TCRdb, rather than the study authors, made the V and J calls. Here the sample has approximately 1,700,000 distinct CDR3 sequences; more than 35% occur a single time. Under 25% of the sample goes to the ten largest clones.

The sample taken for sequencing was blood. This chain joins TRBV20-1 to TRBJ2-1, with 9 junctional bases fitting TRBD1. The sequence derives from a human donor in good health. CDR3 loop: CSAQNPQGAYYNEQFF. The sequenced DNA: TGCAGTGCGCAGAACCCACAGGGGGCGTACTACAATGAGCAGTTCTTC.